The rows below give T cell receptor beta chains drawn from one sample of a study of shared clonotypes between healthy human individuals. Assay: immunoSEQ multiplex PCR; the TCRdb copy retains only in-frame clones and omits some. Counted here are about 1.5 million clones, 95% to 99% occurring once; the ten biggest clones make up 0.4% to 0.45%. Input material: naive CD4+ T cells sorted from blood. The source is a man aged 25-45 years in good health. Each CDR3 is given with its conserved first and last residue.

v_call: TRBV6-6; j_call: TRBJ2-1; cdr3_aa: CASSGAGGTYNEQFF
v_call: TRBV19; j_call: TRBJ2-3; cdr3_aa: CASSVTDTQYF
v_call: TRBV14; j_call: TRBJ2-6; cdr3_aa: CASSPFRANVLTF
v_call: TRBV5-1; j_call: TRBJ2-1; cdr3_aa: CASSSQGDYNEQFF
v_call: TRBV6-6; j_call: TRBJ2-7; cdr3_aa: CATAGVYEQYF
v_call: TRBV28; j_call: TRBJ2-7; cdr3_aa: CASSPGTRLTYEQYF
v_call: TRBV27; j_call: TRBJ1-2; cdr3_aa: CASSLSGVLDPFYGYTF
v_call: TRBV29-1; j_call: TRBJ1-2; cdr3_aa: CSGGTDYGYTF
v_call: TRBV2; j_call: TRBJ2-3; cdr3_aa: CASSLDRGTDTQYF
v_call: TRBV4-3; j_call: TRBJ1-2; cdr3_aa: CASSRASNSGYTF
v_call: TRBV7-9; j_call: TRBJ2-2; cdr3_aa: CASSLWRTPTGELFF
v_call: TRBV30; j_call: TRBJ2-3; cdr3_aa: CAWSVLYSGRAGDTQYF
v_call: TRBV6-5; j_call: TRBJ2-7; cdr3_aa: CASSRADLTFQQYF
v_call: TRBV9; j_call: TRBJ2-1; cdr3_aa: CASSVWEAGRDEQFF
v_call: TRBV5-1; j_call: TRBJ1-2; cdr3_aa: CASSVYRGPEDNYGYTF
v_call: TRBV28; j_call: TRBJ2-7; cdr3_aa: CASRTQGRSSYEQYF
v_call: TRBV5-1; j_call: TRBJ2-2; cdr3_aa: CASSSEHRDRYTGELFF
v_call: TRBV30; j_call: TRBJ1-4; cdr3_aa: CAWNQAYNEKLFF
v_call: TRBV13; j_call: TRBJ2-2; cdr3_aa: CASSQRGAPNTGELFF
v_call: TRBV2; j_call: TRBJ2-4; cdr3_aa: CASTPRAQENIQYF
v_call: TRBV10-3; j_call: TRBJ2-7; cdr3_aa: CAIAQGTDSYEQYF
v_call: TRBV28; j_call: TRBJ2-7; cdr3_aa: CASSLGGSGKYEQYF
v_call: TRBV5-4; j_call: TRBJ1-1; cdr3_aa: CASSSGGGSLSFF
v_call: TRBV7-6; j_call: TRBJ2-2; cdr3_aa: CASSMIPTGELFF
v_call: TRBV5-4; j_call: TRBJ2-6; cdr3_aa: CASSSGQFSSGANVLTF
v_call: TRBV5-6; j_call: TRBJ1-2; cdr3_aa: CASSLRSVYGYTF
v_call: TRBV7-9; j_call: TRBJ2-7; cdr3_aa: CASSLGGQRDNHEQYF
v_call: TRBV4-2; j_call: TRBJ2-7; cdr3_aa: CASSPRTSVAYEQYF
v_call: TRBV28; j_call: TRBJ1-5; cdr3_aa: CASRGTDHQPQHF
v_call: TRBV7-8; j_call: TRBJ1-2; cdr3_aa: CASSNRTGRYGYTF
v_call: TRBV6-1; j_call: TRBJ1-4; cdr3_aa: CASSERGAVLTREKLFF
v_call: TRBV7-2; j_call: TRBJ2-1; cdr3_aa: CASSELQGLEQFF
v_call: TRBV28; j_call: TRBJ1-5; cdr3_aa: CASSLIMPRYSNQPQHF
v_call: TRBV19; j_call: TRBJ2-7; cdr3_aa: CASSTITGAPYEQYF
v_call: TRBV5-1; j_call: TRBJ2-3; cdr3_aa: CASSPGIDTQYF
v_call: TRBV9; j_call: TRBJ2-3; cdr3_aa: CASSATSGTDTQYF
v_call: TRBV9; j_call: TRBJ2-3; cdr3_aa: CASSVFGNVEDTQYF
v_call: TRBV4-3; j_call: TRBJ2-1; cdr3_aa: CASSQEQGRDEQFF
v_call: TRBV19; j_call: TRBJ2-1; cdr3_aa: CASSNGSPYNEQFF
v_call: TRBV7-2; j_call: TRBJ2-1; cdr3_aa: CASSPQTSGRGSDEQFF
v_call: TRBV7-2; j_call: TRBJ2-3; cdr3_aa: CASSPLASTDTQYF
v_call: TRBV28; j_call: TRBJ1-1; cdr3_aa: CASSLTGDWAEAFF
v_call: TRBV27; j_call: TRBJ1-1; cdr3_aa: CASSLTPRGAAFF
v_call: TRBV15; j_call: TRBJ2-7; cdr3_aa: CATSRGGGQPYEQYF
v_call: TRBV18; j_call: TRBJ2-7; cdr3_aa: CASSPGARHYEQYF
v_call: TRBV11-2; j_call: TRBJ2-7; cdr3_aa: CASSLAWGQGSYEQYF
v_call: TRBV19; j_call: TRBJ2-7; cdr3_aa: CASSIKAGEQYF
v_call: TRBV18; j_call: TRBJ1-1; cdr3_aa: CASSPPGDTEAFF
v_call: TRBV7-9; j_call: TRBJ2-3; cdr3_aa: CASSPRTSGGTDTQYF
v_call: TRBV11-2; j_call: TRBJ2-5; cdr3_aa: CASSFRGGGETQYF
v_call: TRBV5-5; j_call: TRBJ2-1; cdr3_aa: CASSLGVGLAGAGYFF
v_call: TRBV9; j_call: TRBJ2-5; cdr3_aa: CASSASLEGSQYF
v_call: TRBV11-3; j_call: TRBJ1-1; cdr3_aa: CASSSQGNTEAFF
v_call: TRBV7-9; j_call: TRBJ1-1; cdr3_aa: CASSLGLAGRALGTEAFF
v_call: TRBV6-6; j_call: TRBJ1-1; cdr3_aa: CASSYPRGGTEAFF